The 23 T cell receptor beta chains reported below all come from one sample, sequenced in a study of CD8 T cell repertoires and HIV-1 epitope variants (dated by TCRdb to between 2020 and 2021). These receptors' antigens are unknown. The library was built by means of the immunoSEQ multiplex PCR assay. TCRdb retrieved this table from immuneACCESS and kept in-frame rearrangements only. Not all clones are present; in checked studies, unresolved V genes account for under half, and no reason is known for the remainder. This sample comprises about 5,600 clones, over 60% of them detected only once. Approximately 40% of the sample rests with the top ten. The specimen was cultured CD8+ T cells derived from PBMCs. These receptors were taken from a male donor with HIV.

This clone was seen just once. The V call is TRBV4-1, the J call TRBJ2-7; D possibly corresponds to TRBD2 (5 bases). The CDR3 runs to 15 residues. The V and J ends lost 5 bases and 1 base respectively, with 15 bases between them. CDR1 is MGHRA, CDR2 YSYEKL, per germline. CDR3 nucleotides: TGCGCCAGCAGCATATCCCGCACGGGGTCCTACGAGCAGTACTTC. Its protein is CASSISRTGSYEQYF.

This CDR3 reads CASSRGSGDGFF. DNA for the CDR3: TGTGCCAGCAGCCGGGGGAGCGGGGATGGGTTCTTC. V gene TRBV28 combines with J gene TRBJ2-1; 7 bases line up with TRBD2. Trimming at V came to 6 bases and at J to 15 bases, leaving 11 bases not matched to a gene. The CDR3 sequence is 12 residues long. Per the germline V gene, CDR1 is MDHEN and CDR2 is SYDVKM. Filled out from reference TRBV28 and TRBJ2-1, the complete variable domain reads DVKVTQSSRYLVKRTGEKVFLECVQDMDHENMFWYRQDPGLGLRLIYFSYDVKMKEKGDIPEGYSVSREKKERFSLILESASTNQTSMYLCASSRGSGDGFFGPGTRLTVL.

This sequence joins TRBV29-1 and TRBJ2-3; perhaps TRBD1 as D (5 bases). The CDR3 sequence is 12 residues long. Trimming took 8 bases from V and 7 from J, leaving 16 bases between them. The germline gives CDR1 SQVTM, CDR2 ANQGSEA. CDR3 loop: CSISGFVNTQYF. The CDR3 region has the DNA TGCAGCATTTCAGGGTTTGTAAATACGCAGTATTTT.

This chain uses TRBV10-3 with TRBJ2-2; 7 bases map to TRBD1. CDR1 ENHRY and CDR2 SYGVKD come from the germline V gene. V trimming: 5 bases; J trimming: 6 bases; junction bases outside the gene matches: 12. The CDR3 runs 16 residues. CDR3 protein: CAISTTGEGPAGELFF. As DNA, the CDR3 is TGTGCCATCAGTACTACAGGGGAAGGCCCCGCCGGGGAGCTGTTTTTT.

V and J are TRBV28 and TRBJ2-3; no clear D gene. In germline, CDR1 is MDHEN, CDR2 SYDVKM. V shed 5 bases and J shed 1 base, with 13 bases lying between them. The CDR3 consists of 15 residues. CDR3 nucleotide sequence: TGTGCCAGCAGTCCCCCAGGTAGACGCACAGATACGCAGTATTTT. Its translation: CASSPPGRRTDTQYF.

This clone showed up just a few times. The chain recombines TRBV9 with TRBJ2-3, with TRBD1 matching over 7 bases. V trimming: 3 bases; J trimming: 2 bases; junction bases outside the gene matches: 12. This CDR3 is built from 17 residues. Per germline, CDR1 SGDLS and CDR2 YYNGEE. CDR3 in DNA: TGTGCCAGCAGCGCCATACAGGGGCCTCCCTTCACAGATACGCAGTATTTT. Translating gives CASSAIQGPPFTDTQYF.

The gene calls are TRBV6-6 and TRBJ1-1; no definite D call. The length of the CDR3 is 12 residues. The germline gives CDR1 MNHNY, CDR2 SVGAGI (reference sequence). V was trimmed by 2 bases and J by 3 bases, leaving 4 bases between them. The CDR3 DNA follows: TGTGCCAGCAGTTACGGAGACACTGAAGCTTTCTTT. Translation: CASSYGDTEAFF.

This clone occurred once. The chain carries TRBV6-5 and TRBJ2-7; D not resolved. CDR1 is MNHEY, CDR2 SVGAGI, per germline. V lost 0 bases and J 7 bases, leaving 10 bases between the germline ends. The CDR3 length is 13 residues. For the CDR3, the DNA is TGTGCCAGCAGTTACTCCGGAGTCTCGGAGCAGTACTTC. Protein sequence: CASSYSGVSEQYF.

The gene calls are TRBV4-2 and TRBJ1-6; D gene unclear. Trimming cost V 4 bases and J 5 bases, with 15 bases left between them. The CDR3 covers 16 residues. The germline CDR1 and CDR2 sequences are LGHNA and YNFKEQ. The CDR3, as DNA: TGTGCCAGCAGCCCCATTGGGAGGGAAGATAATTCACCCCTCCACTTT. This translates into CASSPIGREDNSPLHF.

This chain uses TRBV11-2 with TRBJ1-4; D call uncertain. Deletions cut 0 bases from V and 4 bases from J, with 12 bases between. CDR3 length: 16 residues. CDR1 is SGHAT and CDR2 is FQNNGV in the germline V gene. Here the CDR3 reads CASSLDLTGDNEKLFF. The CDR3, as DNA: TGTGCCAGCAGCTTAGATCTTACCGGGGATAATGAAAAACTGTTTTTT.

This chain connects TRBV7-3 to TRBJ2-6; D gene unclear. CDR1 and CDR2 (germline): SGHTA, FQGTGA. The CDR3 runs to 15 residues. The V and J ends lost 2 bases and 2 bases respectively, with 7 bases between them. CDR3 DNA: TGTGCCAGCAGCTTAGGGCAGGCTGGGGCCAACGTCCTGACTTTC. It codes for CASSLGQAGANVLTF. Looking up the rest from reference TRBV7-3 and TRBJ2-6 gives the full variable domain: GAGVSQTPSNKVTEKGKYVELRCDPISGHTALYWYRQSLGQGPEFLIYFQGTGAADDSGLPNDRFFAVRPEGSVSTLKIQRTERGDSAVYLCASSLGQAGANVLTFGAGSRLTVL.

The rearrangement links TRBV5-1 to TRBJ2-7; the D is unclear. The CDR3 consists of 16 residues. The germline V gene encodes CDR1 SGHRS and CDR2 YFSETQ. Trimming took 0 bases from V and 0 from J, leaving 13 bases between them. The CDR3: CASSLDPYSGSYEQYF. In DNA, the CDR3 is TGCGCCAGCAGCTTGGACCCATACAGTGGCTCCTACGAGCAGTACTTC.

As for this clone: Other DNA sequences in this specimen translate into the identical CDR3. DNA for the CDR3: TGTGCCAGCAGTCCCGGGGGGGGTGAGCAGTTCTTC. Residues: CASSPGGGEQFF. The chain recombines TRBV6-5 with TRBJ2-1; 8 bases align to TRBD2. This CDR3 region has 12 residues. Looked up from germline, CDR1 is MNHEY and CDR2 is SVGAGI. The V and J ends lost 5 bases and 9 bases, in that order; junction bases with no gene match: 3.

J is TRBJ2-1 and V is TRBV28; D is perhaps TRBD2 (6 bases). The germline V gene encodes CDR1 MDHEN and CDR2 SYDVKM. V lost 5 bases and J lost 6, with 20 bases in between. This CDR3 comprises 16 residues. CDR3 region: CASSLGTGGGSNEQFF. CDR3 nucleotides: TGTGCCAGCAGTCTGGGTACAGGTGGGGGGAGCAATGAGCAGTTCTTC.

The V and J genes are TRBV10-2 and TRBJ2-7; no clear D gene. Deletions cut 4 bases from V and 3 bases from J, with 10 bases between. The CDR3 totals 13 residues. In germline, CDR1 is WSHSY, CDR2 SAAADI. CDR3 sequence (DNA): TGCGCCAGCAGTGTCGGTCTAGGCTACGAGCAGTACTTC. It specifies CASSVGLGYEQYF.

This clone showed up just a few times. The rearrangement links TRBV19 to TRBJ1-1; D gene ambiguous. The CDR3 sequence is 14 residues long. With 3 bases removed from V and 1 base from J, the gap between germline ends came to 9 bases. The germline CDR1 and CDR2 sequences are LNHDA and SQIVND (reference sequence). The CDR3 loop reads CASSIGSGNTEAFF. The CDR3 DNA is TGTGCCAGTAGTATTGGTTCAGGGAACACTGAAGCTTTCTTT.

The CDR3 coding sequence is TGTGCCAGCAGCCCCGGGCAGGGGGCGGGCACAGATACGCAGTATTTT. Translating it yields CASSPGQGAGTDTQYF. This rearrangement joins TRBV5-4 to TRBJ2-3, with 8 bases aligning to TRBD1. J gave up 1 base and V 4 bases, and 8 bases lay outside the gene matches. This CDR3 region has 16 residues. Germline values: CDR1 SGHNT, CDR2 YYREEE (reference sequence).

The V call is TRBV19, the J call TRBJ2-1, with 7 bases aligning to TRBD1. The CDR3 spans 15 residues. Trimming cost V 4 bases and J 1 base; bases outside gene matches: 4. Germline lookup yields CDR1 LNHDA and CDR2 SQIVND (reference sequence). This chain's CDR3 is CASSSGQASYNEQFF. In DNA, the CDR3 is TGTGCCAGTAGTAGCGGACAGGCATCCTACAATGAGCAGTTCTTC.

By share, this clone counts as medium-sized (0.01 to 0.1%). The chain is built from TRBV19 and TRBJ2-7; the D call may be TRBD1 or TRBD2 (6 bases each). This CDR3 is 14 amino acids long. Germline V gives CDR1 LNHDA, CDR2 SQIVND (reference sequence). V lost 3 bases and J 4 bases, leaving 13 bases between the germline ends. CDR3 nucleotides: TGTGCCAGTAGTATCTCGTCGGGGGCTTACGAGCAGTACTTC. This gives the protein CASSISSGAYEQYF.

The rearrangement links TRBV6-4 to TRBJ2-3; 13 positions match TRBD2. V was pared by 2 bases and J by 4 bases, with 3 bases of the junction left unmatched. Germline V gene sequence: CDR1 MRHNA, CDR2 SNTAGT. This CDR3 has 16 residues. The DNA of the CDR3 is TGTGCCAGCAGTGACGCGACTAGCGGGGGGTCAGATACGCAGTATTTT. This codes for CASSDATSGGSDTQYF.

This chain joins TRBV6-5 and TRBJ2-7, with D possibly called TRBD1 or TRBD2 (5 bases each). Germline V lookup: CDR1 MNHEY, CDR2 SVGAGI. This CDR3 has 13 amino acids. The V end lost 6 bases, the J end lost 3 bases, and 12 bases lay between the germline ends. The CDR3 DNA is TGTGCCAGCAGACCTATTGGGGGCTACGAGCAGTACTTC. This encodes CASRPIGGYEQYF.

The chain joins TRBV29-1 to TRBJ2-3; no clear D. Trimming stripped 6 bases from V and 4 bases from J, with 8 bases between. The CDR3 consists of 11 residues. The germline CDR1 and CDR2 sequences are SQVTM and ANQGSEA. The CDR3 loop is CSVIFADTQYF. In DNA form, the CDR3 reads TGCAGCGTAATCTTCGCAGATACGCAGTATTTT.

This chain uses TRBV6-1 with TRBJ2-1; D might be TRBD2 (6 bases). The CDR3 totals 11 residues. Between the trimmed V and J ends, which lost 3 bases and 9 bases, there was a span of 6 bases. Germline V gives CDR1 MNHNS, CDR2 SASEGT. CDR3 sequence (DNA): TGTGCCAGCAGTGAGGGGGGTGAGCAGTTCTTC. It yields the protein CASSEGGEQFF.